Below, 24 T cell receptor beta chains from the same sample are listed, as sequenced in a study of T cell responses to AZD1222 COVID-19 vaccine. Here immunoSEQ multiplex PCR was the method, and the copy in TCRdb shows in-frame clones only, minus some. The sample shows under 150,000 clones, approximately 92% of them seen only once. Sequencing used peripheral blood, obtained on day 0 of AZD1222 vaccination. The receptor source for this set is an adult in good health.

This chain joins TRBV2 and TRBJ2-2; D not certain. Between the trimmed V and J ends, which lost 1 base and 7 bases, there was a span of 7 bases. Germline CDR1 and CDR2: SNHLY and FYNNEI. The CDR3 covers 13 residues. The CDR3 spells CASSEVSDGELFF. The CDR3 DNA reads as TGTGCCAGCAGTGAAGTTAGTGACGGGGAGCTGTTTTTT. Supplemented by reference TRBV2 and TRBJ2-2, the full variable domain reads EPEVTQTPSHQVTQMGQEVILRCVPISNHLYFYWYRQILGQKVEFLVSFYNNEISEKSEIFDDQFSVERPDGSNFTLKIRSTKLEDSAMYFCASSEVSDGELFFGEGSRLTVL.

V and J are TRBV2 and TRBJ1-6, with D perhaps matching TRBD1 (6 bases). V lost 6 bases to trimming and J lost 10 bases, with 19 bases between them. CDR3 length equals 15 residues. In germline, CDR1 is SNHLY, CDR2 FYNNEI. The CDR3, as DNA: TGTGCCAGCAGCAGTACAGGGAGTTTAGGGTCACCCCTCCACTTT. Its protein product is CASSSTGSLGSPLHF. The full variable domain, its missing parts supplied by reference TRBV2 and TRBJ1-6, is EPEVTQTPSHQVTQMGQEVILRCVPISNHLYFYWYRQILGQKVEFLVSFYNNEISEKSEIFDDQFSVERPDGSNFTLKIRSTKLEDSAMYFCASSSTGSLGSPLHFGNGTRLTVT.

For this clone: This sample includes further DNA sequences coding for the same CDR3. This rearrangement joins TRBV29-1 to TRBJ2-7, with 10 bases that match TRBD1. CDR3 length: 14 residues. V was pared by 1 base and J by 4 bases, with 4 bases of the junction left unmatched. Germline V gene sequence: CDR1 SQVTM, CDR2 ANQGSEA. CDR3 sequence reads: CSVEGTGGIYEQYF. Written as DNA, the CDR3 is TGCAGCGTTGAAGGGACAGGGGGGATTTACGAGCAGTACTTC.

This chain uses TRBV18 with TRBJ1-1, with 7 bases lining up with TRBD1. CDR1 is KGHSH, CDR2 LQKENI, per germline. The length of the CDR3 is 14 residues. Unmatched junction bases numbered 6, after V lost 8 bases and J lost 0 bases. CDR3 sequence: CASTKTGMNTEAFF. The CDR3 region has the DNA TGTGCCAGCACAAAGACAGGGATGAACACTGAAGCTTTCTTT.

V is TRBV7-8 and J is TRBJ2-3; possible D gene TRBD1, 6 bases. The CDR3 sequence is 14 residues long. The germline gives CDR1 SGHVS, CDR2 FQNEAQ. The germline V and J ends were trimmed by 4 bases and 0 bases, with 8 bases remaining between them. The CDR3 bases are TGTGCCAGCAGCTCCAGGGGAAGCACAGATACGCAGTATTTT. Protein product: CASSSRGSTDTQYF.

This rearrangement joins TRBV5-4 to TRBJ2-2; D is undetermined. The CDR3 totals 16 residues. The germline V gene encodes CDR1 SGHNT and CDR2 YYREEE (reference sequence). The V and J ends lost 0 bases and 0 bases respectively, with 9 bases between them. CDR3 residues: CASSLGQLTNTGELFF. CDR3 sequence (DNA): TGTGCCAGCAGCTTGGGCCAGCTGACGAACACCGGGGAGCTGTTTTTT. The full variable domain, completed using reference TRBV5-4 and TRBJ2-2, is ETGVTQSPTHLIKTRGQQVTLRCSSQSGHNTVSWYQQALGQGPQFIFQYYREEENGRGNFPPRFSGLQFPNYSSELNVNALELDDSALYLCASSLGQLTNTGELFFGEGSRLTVL.

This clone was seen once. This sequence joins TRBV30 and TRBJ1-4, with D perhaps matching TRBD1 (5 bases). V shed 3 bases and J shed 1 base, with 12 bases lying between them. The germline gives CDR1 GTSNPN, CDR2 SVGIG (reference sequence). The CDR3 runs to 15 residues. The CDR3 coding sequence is TGTGCCTGGAGGGACTGGCAGGGAACTAATGAAAAACTGTTTTTT. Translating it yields CAWRDWQGTNEKLFF. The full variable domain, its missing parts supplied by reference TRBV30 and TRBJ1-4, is SQTIHQWPATLVQPVGSPLSLECTVEGTSNPNLYWYRQAAGRGLQLLFYSVGIGQISSEVPQNLSASRPQDRQFILSSKKLLLSDSGFYLCAWRDWQGTNEKLFFGSGTQLSVL.

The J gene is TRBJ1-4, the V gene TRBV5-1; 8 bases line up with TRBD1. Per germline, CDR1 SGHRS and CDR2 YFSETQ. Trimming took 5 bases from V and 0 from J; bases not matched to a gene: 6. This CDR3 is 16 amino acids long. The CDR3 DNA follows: TGCGCCAGCAGGTCCGGACAGGGAGCAACTAATGAAAAACTGTTTTTT. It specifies CASRSGQGATNEKLFF.

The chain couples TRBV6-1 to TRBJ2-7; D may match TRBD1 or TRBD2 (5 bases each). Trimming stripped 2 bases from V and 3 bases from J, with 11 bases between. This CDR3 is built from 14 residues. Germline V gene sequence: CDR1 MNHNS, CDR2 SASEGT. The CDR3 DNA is TGTGCCAGCAGTGAATGGGGACCATACTACGAGCAGTACTTC. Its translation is CASSEWGPYYEQYF.

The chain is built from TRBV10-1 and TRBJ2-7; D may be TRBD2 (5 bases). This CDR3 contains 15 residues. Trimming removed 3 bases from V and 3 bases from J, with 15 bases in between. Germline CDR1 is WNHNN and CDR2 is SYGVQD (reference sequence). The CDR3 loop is CASSERTGCFYEQYF. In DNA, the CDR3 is TGCGCCAGCAGTGAAAGGACTGGATGTTTCTACGAGCAGTACTTC.

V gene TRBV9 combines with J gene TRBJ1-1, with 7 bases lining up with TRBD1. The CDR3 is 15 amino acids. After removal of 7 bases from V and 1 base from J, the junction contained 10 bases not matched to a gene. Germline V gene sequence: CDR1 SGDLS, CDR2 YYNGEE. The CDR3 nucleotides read TGTGCCAGCGCAAGAGGGGGCGCGGGGAACACTGAAGCTTTCTTT. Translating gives CASARGGAGNTEAFF.

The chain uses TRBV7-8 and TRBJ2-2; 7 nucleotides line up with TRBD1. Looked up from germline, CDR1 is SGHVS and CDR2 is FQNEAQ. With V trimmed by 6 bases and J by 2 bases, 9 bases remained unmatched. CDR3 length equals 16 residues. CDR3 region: CASRNRDRLNTGELFF. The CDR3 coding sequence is TGTGCCAGCAGGAACCGGGACAGACTAAACACCGGGGAGCTGTTTTTT.

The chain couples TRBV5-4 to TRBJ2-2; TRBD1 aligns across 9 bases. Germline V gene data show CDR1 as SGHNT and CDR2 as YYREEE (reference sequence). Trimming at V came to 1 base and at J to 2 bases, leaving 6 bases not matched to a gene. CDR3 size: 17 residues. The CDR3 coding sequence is TGTGCCAGCAGCTTGACAGGGGGCGGTTCAAACACCGGGGAGCTGTTTTTT. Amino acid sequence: CASSLTGGGSNTGELFF.

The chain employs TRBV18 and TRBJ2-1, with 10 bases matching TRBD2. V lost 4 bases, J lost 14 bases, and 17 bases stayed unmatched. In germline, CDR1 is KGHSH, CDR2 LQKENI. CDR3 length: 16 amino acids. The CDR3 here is CASSQTLAGASYPKFF. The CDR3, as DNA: TGTGCCAGCTCACAGACTCTAGCGGGAGCGTCTTATCCTAAGTTCTTC.

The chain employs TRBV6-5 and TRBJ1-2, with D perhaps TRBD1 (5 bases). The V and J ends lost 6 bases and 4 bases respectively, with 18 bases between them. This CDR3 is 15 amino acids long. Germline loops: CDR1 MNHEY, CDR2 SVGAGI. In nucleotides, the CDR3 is TGTGCCAGCAGCTCCAGAAGGGGACGGGGCTATGGCTACACCTTC. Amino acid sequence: CASSSRRGRGYGYTF.

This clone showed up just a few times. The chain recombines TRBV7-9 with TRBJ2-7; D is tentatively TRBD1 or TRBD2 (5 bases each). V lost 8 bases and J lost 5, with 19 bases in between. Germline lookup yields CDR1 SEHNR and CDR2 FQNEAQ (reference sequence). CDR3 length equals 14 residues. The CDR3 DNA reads TGTGCCAGCGGCCGTCGAGGGGCGGTGAACGAGCAGTACTTC. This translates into CASGRRGAVNEQYF.

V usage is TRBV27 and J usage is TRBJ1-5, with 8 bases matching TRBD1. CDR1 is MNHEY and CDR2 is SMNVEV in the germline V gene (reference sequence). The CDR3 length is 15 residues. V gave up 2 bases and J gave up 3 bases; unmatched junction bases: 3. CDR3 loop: CASSLTGQANQPQHF. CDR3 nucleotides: TGTGCCAGCAGTTTAACGGGACAGGCCAATCAGCCCCAGCATTTT.

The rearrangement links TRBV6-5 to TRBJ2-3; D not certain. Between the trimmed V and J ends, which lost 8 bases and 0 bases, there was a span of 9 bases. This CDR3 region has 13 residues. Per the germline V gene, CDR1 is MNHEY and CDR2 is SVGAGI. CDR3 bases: TGTGCCAGCGTTGCCCCTAGCACAGATACGCAGTATTTT. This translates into CASVAPSTDTQYF.

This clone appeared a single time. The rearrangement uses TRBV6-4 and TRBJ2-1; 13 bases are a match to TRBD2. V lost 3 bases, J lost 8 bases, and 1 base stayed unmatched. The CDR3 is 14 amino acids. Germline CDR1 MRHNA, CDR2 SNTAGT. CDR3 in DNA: TGTGCCAGCAGTGAACTAGCGGGAGGGTATGAGCAGTTCTTC. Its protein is CASSELAGGYEQFF.

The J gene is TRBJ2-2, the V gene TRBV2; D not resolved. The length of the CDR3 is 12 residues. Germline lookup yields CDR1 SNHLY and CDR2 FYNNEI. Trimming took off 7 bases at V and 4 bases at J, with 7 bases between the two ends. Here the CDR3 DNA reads TGTGCCAGCAAGGGTCTCACCGGGGAGCTGTTTTTT. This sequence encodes CASKGLTGELFF.

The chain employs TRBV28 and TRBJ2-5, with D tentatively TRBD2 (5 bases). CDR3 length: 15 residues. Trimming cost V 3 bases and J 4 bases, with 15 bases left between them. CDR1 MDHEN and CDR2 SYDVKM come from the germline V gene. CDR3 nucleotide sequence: TGTGCCAGCAGTTTTATAGTGGGCGGAGGAGAGACCCAGTACTTC. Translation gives CASSFIVGGGETQYF. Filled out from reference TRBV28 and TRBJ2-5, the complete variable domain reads DVKVTQSSRYLVKRTGEKVFLECVQDMDHENMFWYRQDPGLGLRLIYFSYDVKMKEKGDIPEGYSVSREKKERFSLILESASTNQTSMYLCASSFIVGGGETQYFGPGTRLLVL.

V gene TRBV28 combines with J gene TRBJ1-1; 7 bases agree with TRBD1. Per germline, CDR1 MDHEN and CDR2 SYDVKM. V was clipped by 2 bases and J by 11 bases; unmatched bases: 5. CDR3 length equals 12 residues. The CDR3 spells CASSLQTGQAFF. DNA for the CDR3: TGTGCCAGCAGTTTACAGACAGGGCAGGCTTTCTTT.

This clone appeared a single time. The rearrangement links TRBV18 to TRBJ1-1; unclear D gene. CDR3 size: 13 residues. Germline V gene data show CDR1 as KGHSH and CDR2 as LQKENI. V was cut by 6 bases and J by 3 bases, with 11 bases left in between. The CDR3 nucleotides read TGTGCCAGCTCTTTGAATGCGTACACTGAAGCTTTCTTT. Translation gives CASSLNAYTEAFF.

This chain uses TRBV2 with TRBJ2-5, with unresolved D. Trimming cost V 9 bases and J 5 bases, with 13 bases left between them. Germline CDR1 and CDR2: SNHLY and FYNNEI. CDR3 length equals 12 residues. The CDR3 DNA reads TGTGCCAGTACGACATCTGGGGAGACCCAGTACTTC. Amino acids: CASTTSGETQYF.